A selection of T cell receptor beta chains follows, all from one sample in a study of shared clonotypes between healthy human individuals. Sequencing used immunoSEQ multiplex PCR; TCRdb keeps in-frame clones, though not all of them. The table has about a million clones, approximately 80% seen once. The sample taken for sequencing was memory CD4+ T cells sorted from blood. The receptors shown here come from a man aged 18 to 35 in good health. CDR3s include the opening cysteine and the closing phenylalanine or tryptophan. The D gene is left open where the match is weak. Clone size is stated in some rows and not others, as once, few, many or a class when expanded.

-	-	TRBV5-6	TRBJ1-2	CASSLGDMQGLYGYTF	TGTGCCAGCAGCTTGGGCGACATGCAGGGGCTCTATGGCTACACCTTC
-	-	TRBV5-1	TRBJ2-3	CASSPGGGGNTDTQYF	TGCGCCAGCAGCCCTGGAGGTGGCGGGAACACAGATACGCAGTATTTT
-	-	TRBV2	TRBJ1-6	CASSESQGNSPLHF	TGTGCCAGCAGTGAATCGCAGGGAAATTCACCCCTCCACTTT
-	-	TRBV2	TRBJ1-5	CASSEQGSNQPQHF	TGTGCCAGCAGTGAACAAGGAAGCAATCAGCCCCAGCATTTT
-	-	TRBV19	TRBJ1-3	CASKSGISGNTIYF	TGTGCCAGTAAGTCCGGCATCTCTGGAAACACCATATATTTT
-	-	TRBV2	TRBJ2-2	CASSAGITGELFF	TGTGCCAGCAGTGCAGGAATTACCGGGGAGCTGTTTTTT
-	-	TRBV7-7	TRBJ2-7	CASSSGHQYEQYF	TGTGCTAGCAGCTCGGGCCACCAGTACGAGCAGTACTTC
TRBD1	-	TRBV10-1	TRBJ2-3	CASSEFGQGTDTQYF	TGCGCCAGCAGTGAGTTCGGACAGGGCACAGATACGCAGTATTTT
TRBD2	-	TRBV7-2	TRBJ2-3	CASSLVVAGGRDTQYF	TGTGCCAGCAGCTTAGTGGTAGCGGGAGGGCGGGATACGCAGTATTTT
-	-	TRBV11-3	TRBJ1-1	CASSLGLQGVNTEAFF	TGTGCCAGCAGCTTAGGATTACAGGGTGTGAACACTGAAGCTTTCTTT
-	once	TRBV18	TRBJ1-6	CASSPGGGSYNSPLHF	TGTGCCAGCTCACCGGGTGGAGGGTCCTATAATTCACCCCTCCACTTT
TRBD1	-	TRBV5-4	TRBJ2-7	CASSTGTGMREQYF	TGTGCAAGCAGCACTGGGACAGGGATGCGCGAGCAGTACTTC